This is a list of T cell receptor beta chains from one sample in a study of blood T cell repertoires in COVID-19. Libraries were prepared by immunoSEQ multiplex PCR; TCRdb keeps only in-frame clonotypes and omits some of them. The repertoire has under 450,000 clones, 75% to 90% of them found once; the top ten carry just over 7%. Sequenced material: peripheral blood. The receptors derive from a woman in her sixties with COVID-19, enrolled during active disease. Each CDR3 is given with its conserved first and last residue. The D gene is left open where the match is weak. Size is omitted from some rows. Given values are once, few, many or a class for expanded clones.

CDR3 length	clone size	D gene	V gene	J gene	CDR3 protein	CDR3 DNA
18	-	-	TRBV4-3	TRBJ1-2	CASSQEHAAGPGAYGYTF	TGCGCCAGCAGCCAAGAACATGCGGCGGGGCCCGGGGCCTATGGCTACACCTTC
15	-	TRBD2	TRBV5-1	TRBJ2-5	CASSRIAGGMETQYF	TGCGCCAGCAGCAGGATAGCGGGGGGGATGGAGACCCAGTACTTC
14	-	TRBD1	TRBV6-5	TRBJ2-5	CASRRTGRQETQYF	TGTGCCAGCAGGAGGACAGGGCGCCAAGAGACCCAGTACTTC
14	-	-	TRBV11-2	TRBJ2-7	CASSFSQGQYEQYF	TGTGCCAGCAGCTTCTCTCAAGGACAATACGAGCAGTACTTC
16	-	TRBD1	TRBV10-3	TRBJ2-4	CATTDGTGRTKNIQYF	TGTGCCACTACCGATGGGACAGGACGAACCAAAAACATTCAGTACTTC
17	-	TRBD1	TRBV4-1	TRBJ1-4	CASSQGGQGGTNEKLFF	TGCGCCAGCAGCCAAGGAGGACAGGGAGGAACTAATGAAAAACTGTTTTTT
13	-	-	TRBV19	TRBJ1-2	CASRVGGVYGYTF	TGTGCCAGTAGAGTAGGGGGAGTCTATGGCTACACCTTC
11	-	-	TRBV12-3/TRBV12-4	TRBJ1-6	CASSLESPLHF	TGTGCCAGCAGTTTGGAGTCACCCCTCCACTTT
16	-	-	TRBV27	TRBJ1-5	CASSPSLGESNQPQHF	TGTGCCAGCAGCCCCTCTCTCGGGGAAAGCAATCAGCCCCAGCATTTT
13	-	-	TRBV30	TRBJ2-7	CAWSPDNSYEQYF	TGTGCCTGGAGTCCGGACAACTCCTACGAGCAGTACTTC
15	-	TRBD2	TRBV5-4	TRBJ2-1	CASSPSGARYNEQFF	TGTGCCAGCAGCCCTAGCGGGGCGAGGTACAATGAGCAGTTCTTC
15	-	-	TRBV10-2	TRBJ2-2	CASSVPRGYTGELFF	TGCGCCAGCAGTGTCCCGCGGGGTTATACCGGGGAGCTGTTTTTT
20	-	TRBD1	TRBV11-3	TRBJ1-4	CASSFWHTGGTVATNEKLFF	TGTGCCAGCAGCTTTTGGCATACAGGGGGCACAGTTGCAACTAATGAAAAACTGTTTTTT
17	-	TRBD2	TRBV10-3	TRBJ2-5	CAISESVASGGKETQYF	TGTGCCATCAGTGAGTCGGTGGCTAGCGGGGGGAAAGAGACCCAGTACTTC
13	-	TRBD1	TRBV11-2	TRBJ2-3	CASRDRGTDTQYF	TGTGCCAGCAGGGACAGGGGCACAGATACGCAGTATTTT
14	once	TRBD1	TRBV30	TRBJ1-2	CAWSRDSALGGYTF	TGTGCCTGGAGTCGGGACAGTGCTTTGGGTGGCTACACCTTC
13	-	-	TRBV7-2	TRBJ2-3	CAIPGGWADTQYF	TGTGCCATCCCGGGCGGGTGGGCAGATACGCAGTATTTT
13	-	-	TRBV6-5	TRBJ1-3	CASQHYSGNTIYF	TGTGCCAGCCAACACTACTCTGGAAACACCATATATTTT
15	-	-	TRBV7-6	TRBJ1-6	CASSHAGGIDSPLHF	TGTGCCAGCAGCCATGCCGGGGGGATTGATTCACCCCTCCACTTT
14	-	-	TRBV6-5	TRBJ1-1	CASTRTGKNTEAFF	TGTGCCAGCACTCGCACAGGGAAGAACACTGAAGCTTTCTTT
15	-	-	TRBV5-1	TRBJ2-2	CASSLLGVITGELFF	TGCGCCAGCAGCTTGTTAGGGGTTATCACCGGGGAGCTGTTTTTT
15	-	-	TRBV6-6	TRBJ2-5	CASSYSGGGQETQYF	TGTGCCAGCAGTTACTCGGGAGGGGGCCAAGAGACCCAGTACTTC
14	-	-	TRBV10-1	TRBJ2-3	CASSEGVVADTQYF	TGCGCCAGCAGTGAGGGAGTTGTGGCAGATACGCAGTATTTT
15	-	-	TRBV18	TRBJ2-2	CASSLVPRDTGELFF	TGTGCCAGCTCATTGGTCCCGAGGGACACCGGGGAGCTGTTTTTT
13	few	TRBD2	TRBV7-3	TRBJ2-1	CASRPGGAGEQFF	TGTGCCAGCAGACCCGGGGGGGCTGGTGAGCAGTTCTTC
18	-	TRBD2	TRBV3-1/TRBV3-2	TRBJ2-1	CASSRETAYGRWYNEQFF	TGTGCCAGCAGCCGAGAGACAGCTTACGGGAGGTGGTACAATGAGCAGTTCTTC
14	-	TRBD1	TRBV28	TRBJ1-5	CASSVPGQGQPQHF	TGTGCCAGCAGTGTACCGGGACAGGGGCAGCCCCAGCATTTT
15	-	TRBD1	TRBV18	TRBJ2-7	CASSPPVRGSYEQYF	TGTGCCAGCTCACCACCGGTCAGGGGGTCCTACGAGCAGTACTTC
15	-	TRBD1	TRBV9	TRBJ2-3	CASSDPGQTTDTQYF	TGTGCCAGCAGTGACCCGGGACAGACCACAGATACGCAGTATTTT
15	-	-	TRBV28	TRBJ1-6	CASSFQGWGNSPLHF	TGTGCCAGCAGTTTTCAGGGTTGGGGTAATTCACCCCTCCACTTT
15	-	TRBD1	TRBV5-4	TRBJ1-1	CASSSVDRGLAEAFF	TGTGCCAGCAGCTCAGTGGACAGGGGATTAGCTGAAGCTTTCTTT
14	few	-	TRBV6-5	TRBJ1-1	CASLDSTGYTEAFF	TGTGCCAGCCTAGATTCTACAGGGTACACTGAAGCTTTCTTT
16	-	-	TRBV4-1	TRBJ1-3	CASSTGHSVSGNTIYF	TGCGCCAGCAGCACGGGACACTCAGTCTCTGGAAACACCATATATTTT
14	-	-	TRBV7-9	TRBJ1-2	CASSPDRPNYGYTF	TGTGCCAGCAGCCCGGACAGACCGAACTATGGCTACACCTTC
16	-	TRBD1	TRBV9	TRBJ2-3	CASSVDGRQGTDTQYF	TGTGCCAGCAGCGTGGATGGGAGACAGGGAACAGATACGCAGTATTTT
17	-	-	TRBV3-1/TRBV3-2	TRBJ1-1	CASSQSQGPPGVDEAFF	TGTGCCAGCAGCCAAAGTCAGGGGCCCCCCGGGGTCGATGAAGCTTTCTTT
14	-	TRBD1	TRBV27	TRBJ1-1	CASSPGDRVPEAFF	TGTGCCAGCAGTCCCGGGGACAGGGTCCCTGAAGCTTTCTTT
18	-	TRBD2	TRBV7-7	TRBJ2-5	CASSSTAGTRDEQETQYF	TGTGCCAGCAGCTCAACGGCCGGGACTAGGGACGAACAAGAGACCCAGTACTTC
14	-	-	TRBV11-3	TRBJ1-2	CASSSRQREKGYTF	TGTGCCAGCAGCTCAAGACAGAGAGAGAAAGGCTACACCTTC
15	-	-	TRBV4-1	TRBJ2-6	CASGGKTSGVNVLTF	TGCGCCAGCGGAGGTAAAACCTCTGGGGTCAACGTCCTGACTTTC
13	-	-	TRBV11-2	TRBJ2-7	CASSFRGSYEQYF	TGTGCCAGCAGCTTCCGGGGCTCCTACGAGCAGTACTTC
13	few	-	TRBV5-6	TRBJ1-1	CASSKGMNTEAFF	TGTGCCAGCAGCAAGGGGATGAACACTGAAGCTTTCTTT